This TCR beta chain was retrieved from a study of graft-versus-host responses after intestinal transplantation. Study at large: The study gave all recipients anti-thymocyte globulin induction, then tacrolimus and steroids for two to three years.

This clone was observed a handful of times. Sequenced by immunoSEQ multiplex PCR; TCRdb stores in-frame clones only, minus some. This table has about 97,000 clones, roughly 90% appearing once. CDR1 MNHEY and CDR2 SVGAGI come from the germline V gene. The CDR3 totals 14 residues. Between the trimmed V and J ends, which lost 2 bases and 1 base, there was a span of 8 bases. The sample here was PBMCs, taken 450 to 460 days after intestinal transplant. The chain employs TRBV6-5 and TRBJ1-1, with a possible D match to TRBD1 (5 bases). The sequence derives from a human patient who received an intestinal transplant, so some T cells may come from the graft donor. The CDR3 nucleotides read TGTGCCAGCAGTTACGATGGGGGGAACACTGAAGCTTTCTTT. It is translated as CASSYDGGNTEAFF.